One TCR beta chain is described in this entry. Its antigen is as yet unknown. The CDR3 covers 15 residues. Per the germline V gene, CDR1 is LGHNA and CDR2 is YSLEER. This sample was taken from a study of cytomegalovirus exposure and HLA in healthy donors. Study-level background: Approximately 190 million T cells yielded roughly 120 million unique TCR beta sequences in earlier analysis.

Amplification used 60 Vbeta primers and 13 Jbeta primers. The method was immunoSEQ multiplex PCR; TCRdb's version includes in-frame clones alone and lacks a portion of them. The sample yields under 200,000 clones, around three quarters seen once. Study-level findings and limits: Sequencing artifact likely explains a cluster of highly shared sequence variants. Later findings reportedly placed an Asian-associated ancestry cluster below the approximately 670-donor mean for N-insertions. The majority of TCR sequences were rare, yet some public TCRs appeared in many donors.

This TCR derives from a woman in her thirties in good health and CMV-seropositive. This chain uses TRBV4-3 with TRBJ2-5, with D maybe TRBD1 (6 bases). The DNA matches TRBJ2-7 better at its end, which makes the J call doubtful. The specimen was PBMCs. The CDR3 spells CASSQSRTAGREQYF. CDR3 nucleotides: TGCGCCAGCAGCCAATCCCGGACAGCAGGACGCGAGCAGTACTTC.